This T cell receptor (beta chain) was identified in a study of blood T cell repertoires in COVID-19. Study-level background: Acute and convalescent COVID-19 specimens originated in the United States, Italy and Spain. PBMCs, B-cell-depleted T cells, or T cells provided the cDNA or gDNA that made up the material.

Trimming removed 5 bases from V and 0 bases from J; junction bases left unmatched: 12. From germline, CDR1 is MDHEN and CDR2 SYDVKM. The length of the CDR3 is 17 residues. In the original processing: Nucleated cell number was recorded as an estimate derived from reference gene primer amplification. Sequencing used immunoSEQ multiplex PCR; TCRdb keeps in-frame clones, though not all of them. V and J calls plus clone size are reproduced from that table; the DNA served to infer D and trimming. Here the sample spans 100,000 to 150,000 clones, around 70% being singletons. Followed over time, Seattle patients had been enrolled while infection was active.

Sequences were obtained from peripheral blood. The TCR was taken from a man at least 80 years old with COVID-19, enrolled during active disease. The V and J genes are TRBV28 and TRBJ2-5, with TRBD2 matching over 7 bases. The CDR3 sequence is CASSTTGLGGYQETQYF. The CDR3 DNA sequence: TGTGCCAGCAGTACAACCGGTCTCGGGGGGTACCAAGAGACCCAGTACTTC.